This record concerns one T cell receptor (beta chain) sequence. There is no known antigen for this receptor. The read falls 3 residues short of the CDR3 end, and the missing part is taken from the germline J gene. The entry originates in a study of T cells in women clearing cervical HPV infection (dated by TCRdb to 2016 to 2018). Context from the whole study: The cases were some 25 women with histologically confirmed HPV16-related CIN3 or worse, and 2 of these cases were invasive cancers. Blood from cases was drawn at the visit where the lesion was first identified, while blood from controls was drawn once the infection was no longer detected. A median age of approximately 32 years was observed in cases versus over 37 in controls, and no significant differences in baseline characteristics were found. The parent cohort enrolled 8,500 to 13,000 women aged 18 or older in Guanacaste, Costa Rica, during about 1993 to 1994 and followed them for approximately seven years. Quality controls consisted of five blinded duplicates per group, for a total of roughly 60 samples made up of approximately 50 participants and roughly ten replicates. Cases were matched to controls by age within five years and by the year the sample was collected. Because only a few women had HLA typing data, the possibility that HLA type acted as a confounder could not be ruled out. For cases, a median interval of nearly 150 days, with an interquartile range of roughly 85 to 220 days, was observed between lesion detection and blood sampling. Controls were 25 women whose single incident HPV16 infection cleared within 12 months without precancer or cancer developing. Nested within Costa Rica's Guanacaste HPV Natural History Study, an exploratory proof-of-principle case-control study compared TCR repertoires across cervical HPV16 outcomes. The investigation overall reported the following: The cross-sectional design could not show whether the associations came before the infection or were a result of it, and neither effector/memory subsets nor HPV-specific T cells were isolated. TRBV6-7 relative abundance was lower in cases than in controls (around 0.11% versus 0.16%; Bonferroni P = 0.0008). By combining richness with V gene abundances, random forest classifiers separated cases from controls with an estimated AUC of 0.83. Because T-cell numbers per sample were unknown, differences in richness could reflect varying T-cell content rather than repertoire biology. TCR repertoire richness was significantly higher in CIN3+ cases than in controls across sequencing depths, while evenness did not differ.

The germline V gene encodes CDR1 SNHLY and CDR2 FYNNEI. Reading from cysteine to phenylalanine, the CDR3 counts 11 amino acids. The DNA shown is the part of the CDR3 that was read: 24 bases, in frame from base 1. V drops 7 bases and J drops 3 bases, leaving 7 bases in between. Using the immunoSEQ assay, multiplex PCR amplified TCR beta CDR3 regions from an average of about 1,300 ng of genomic DNA per sample. Primer bias was corrected in the assay by using a complete synthetic TCR repertoire to establish an amplification baseline. Amplicons were sequenced on the Illumina platform. Regarding the original processing steps: Error correction of the sequences involved clustering with frequency ratios plus a modified nearest-neighbor algorithm, after which the sequences were analyzed in the immunoSEQ Analyzer using IMGT gene definitions. At each rarefaction depth, TCR richness and evenness were averaged across 20 rarefaction repeats, and any sample with fewer sequences than the depth was left out. Relative abundances of V, D and J genes were compared between groups using Wilcoxon rank sum tests, with FDR correction applied. Blinded duplicates gave an intraclass correlation of roughly 95% for TCR richness and an average of around 76% across 66 gene segments. TCRdb stores this immuneACCESS table with in-frame sequences only. Part of the clones is absent; in the studies checked, under half of the shortfall reflects unresolved V genes, and no reason is known for the rest. V, J and clone size were drawn from that table, and D and trimming were deduced from the DNA. The sample table records fewer than 35,000 clones. About 4.3% of the sample belongs to the ten largest clones.

Every participant had a single incident cervical HPV16 infection, and prevalent HPV16 infections were excluded. Cervical HPV DNA was detected with MY09/MY11 PCR, and genotyping was done with dot-blot hybridization. Around 15 mL of heparinized blood were centrifuged, and the buffy coat was aliquoted, frozen at -30°C, then stored at -80°C. QIAGEN kits were used to extract genomic DNA from buffy coat specimens. Recombination linked TRBV2 to TRBJ2-7; 6 matching bases give a weak D call of TRBD1. Material for sequencing was blood buffy coat. The TCR originated in a woman aged 18-70 years with a cervical HPV16 infection that either progressed to CIN3+ or cleared (not recorded which). Partial CDR3 DNA: TGTGCCAGCACGACAGGCTACGAG. Its amino acids are CASTTGYE. The CDR3 in full is CASTTGYEQYF.